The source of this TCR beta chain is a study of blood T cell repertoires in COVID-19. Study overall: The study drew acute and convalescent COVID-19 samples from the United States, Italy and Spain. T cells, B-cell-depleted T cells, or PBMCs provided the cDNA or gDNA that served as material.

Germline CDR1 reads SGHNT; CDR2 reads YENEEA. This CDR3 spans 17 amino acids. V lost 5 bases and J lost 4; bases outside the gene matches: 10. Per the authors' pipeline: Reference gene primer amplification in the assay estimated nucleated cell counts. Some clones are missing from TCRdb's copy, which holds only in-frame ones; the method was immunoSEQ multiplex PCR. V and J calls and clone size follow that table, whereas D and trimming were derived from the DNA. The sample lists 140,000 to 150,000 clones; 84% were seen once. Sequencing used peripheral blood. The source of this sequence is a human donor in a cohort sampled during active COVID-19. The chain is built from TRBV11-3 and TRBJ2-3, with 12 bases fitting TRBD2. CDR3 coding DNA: TGTGCCAGCAGCCACCGGACTAGCGGGGCCCTTCCAGATACGCAGTATTTT. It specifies CASSHRTSGALPDTQYF.